These 21 T cell receptor beta chains were sequenced from one sample in a study of CD8+ T cells in alopecia areata. Sequencing relied on a cDNA template that was reverse transcribed from extracted RNA. Profiling relied on immunoSEQ multiplex PCR, and the TCRdb table lists in-frame clones only, not all of them. Of approximately 150,000 clones in the sample, around 57% were seen once. Material for sequencing was CD4+ T cells sorted from blood. The receptor set was obtained from a human donor in good health.

This rearrangement joins TRBV15 to TRBJ2-1; 8 bases map to TRBD1. The trim removed 1 base at V and 5 bases at J, leaving 4 bases unmatched. The CDR3 contains 15 residues. The germline CDR1 and CDR2 sequences are LNHNV and YYDKDF (reference sequence). CDR3 in amino acids: CATSRVLDRDNEQFF. CDR3 bases: TGTGCCACCAGCAGAGTTCTGGACAGGGACAATGAGCAGTTCTTC.

The CDR3 DNA follows: TGCGCCAGCAGCTTAAACAGGGGGGAAGAGACCCAGTACTTC. This codes for CASSLNRGEETQYF. This chain connects TRBV5-1 to TRBJ2-5; 8 nucleotides agree with TRBD1. The ends lost 2 bases at V and 3 bases at J; junction bases unmatched: 3. CDR3 size: 14 residues. Germline CDR1 and CDR2: SGHRS and YFSETQ.

V usage is TRBV28 and J usage is TRBJ2-6; D call uncertain. Germline V gene lookup returns CDR1 MDHEN and CDR2 SYDVKM. This CDR3 is 13 amino acids long. The V and J ends lost 7 bases and 0 bases respectively, with 4 bases between them. The CDR3 bases are TGTGCCAGCATCTCCTCTGGGGCCAACGTCCTGACTTTC. Translated: CASISSGANVLTF. Drawing the rest from reference TRBV28 and TRBJ2-6, the complete variable domain is DVKVTQSSRYLVKRTGEKVFLECVQDMDHENMFWYRQDPGLGLRLIYFSYDVKMKEKGDIPEGYSVSREKKERFSLILESASTNQTSMYLCASISSGANVLTFGAGSRLTVL.

This clone was seen a few times. V is TRBV19 and J is TRBJ1-2; TRBD1 aligns across 9 bases. This CDR3 comprises 15 residues. The V and J ends lost 7 bases and 2 bases, in that order; junction bases with no gene match: 8. The V gene's germline CDR1 is LNHDA and CDR2 SQIVND (reference sequence). The DNA for the CDR3 is TGTGCCAGTACCCAAGCCGGGACAGGGAACTATGGCTACACCTTC. Translating it yields CASTQAGTGNYGYTF.

This clone occurred a few times. The sample holds other DNA sequences that translate to the same CDR3. The chain uses TRBV5-1 and TRBJ1-1; D remains unclear. Trimming took off 4 bases at V and 3 bases at J, with 4 bases between the two ends. The CDR3 runs to 11 residues. Germline CDR1 reads SGHRS; CDR2 reads YFSETQ. The CDR3 loop is CASSLDTEAFF. DNA of the CDR3: TGCGCCAGCAGCCTGGACACTGAAGCTTTCTTT.

The V call is TRBV9, the J call TRBJ1-1; D gene ambiguous. Germline V gene lookup returns CDR1 SGDLS and CDR2 YYNGEE. Between the trimmed V and J ends, which lost 6 bases and 1 base, there was a span of 10 bases. This CDR3 has 13 amino acids. CDR3 sequence reads: CASNPNPNTEAFF. CDR3 nucleotide sequence: TGTGCCAGCAACCCTAATCCGAACACTGAAGCTTTCTTT.

Only one count was recorded for this clone. The chain couples TRBV7-8 to TRBJ1-1; D is uncertain. Germline-derived CDR1 and CDR2 are SGHVS and FQNEAQ. The CDR3 contains 19 residues. V gave up 0 bases and J gave up 1 base, with 21 bases separating them. Here the CDR3 reads CASSLARQISTGRNTEAFF. Written as DNA, the CDR3 is TGTGCCAGCAGCTTAGCGCGGCAAATCTCGACCGGACGGAACACTGAAGCTTTCTTT. Together with reference TRBV7-8 and TRBJ1-1, the CDR3 gives the full variable domain: GAGVSQSPRYKVAKRGQDVALRCDPISGHVSLFWYQQALGQGPEFLTYFQNEAQLDKSGLPSDRFFAERPEGSVSTLKIQRTQQEDSAVYLCASSLARQISTGRNTEAFFGQGTRLTVV.

The chain employs TRBV2 and TRBJ2-1; 10 positions match TRBD1. Germline CDR1 is SNHLY and CDR2 is FYNNEI. Germline trimming cut 6 bases from V and 7 bases from J; bases unmatched to any gene: 9. This CDR3 has 15 residues. The CDR3 DNA reads TGTGCCAGCAGCAGGACAGGGGGAGGTTCGAATGAGCAGTTCTTC. This translates into CASSRTGGGSNEQFF.

This clone was detected only once. Here the CDR3 DNA reads TGTGCCAGCAGCTTTAAACCCCATAGCGGGAAAGGGCCCCACAATGAGCAGTTCTTC. Translation gives CASSFKPHSGKGPHNEQFF. This rearrangement joins TRBV27 to TRBJ2-1; 8 bases are shared with TRBD2. The CDR3 length is 19 residues. Germline CDR1 reads MNHEY; CDR2 reads SMNVEV (reference sequence). V was pared by 6 bases and J by 5 bases, with 21 bases of the junction left unmatched.

In the case of this clone: The junction shows a germline mismatch at one end, possibly a read error. The V call is TRBV27, the J call TRBJ2-7, with TRBD2 as a possible D gene (7 bases). The CDR3 length is 16 residues. Germline V gene lookup returns CDR1 MNHEY and CDR2 SMNVEV (reference sequence). CDR3 sequence (DNA): TGTGCCAGCCGTTTGGGGGGGGCTAGCGTCACCTACGAGCAGTACTTC. Amino acids: CASRLGGASVTYEQYF.

This chain connects TRBV2 to TRBJ2-3; D may match TRBD1 or TRBD2 (5 bases each). CDR3 length: 15 amino acids. Germline-derived CDR1 and CDR2 are SNHLY and FYNNEI. V shed 5 bases and J shed 2 bases, with 14 bases lying between them. The CDR3 loop is CASSWDGKNTDTQYF. In DNA form, the CDR3 reads TGTGCCAGCAGTTGGGACGGCAAAAACACAGATACGCAGTATTTT.

This clone was seen a few times. The chain recombines TRBV21-1 with TRBJ2-7; the table assigns TRBD1, which was not confirmed against the DNA. TRBV21-1 represents a pseudogene. This CDR3 contains 18 residues. The CDR3 is CASSKGGWADRQDYEQYF. The CDR3 DNA is TGTGCCAGCAGCAAAGGGGGTTGGGCAGACAGGCAGGACTACGAGCAGTACTTC.

The chain couples TRBV27 to TRBJ2-7; no firm D call. There are 14 residues in the CDR3. Germline assignment: CDR1 MNHEY and CDR2 SMNVEV (reference sequence). Trimming took 2 bases from V and 0 from J, leaving 8 bases between them. CDR3 bases: TGTGCCAGCAGTTTAAGAGACCCCTCCTACGAGCAGTACTTC. The encoded protein is CASSLRDPSYEQYF.

This clone has only one observation. The gene calls are TRBV7-2 and TRBJ1-5, with D possibly TRBD1 on 5 matching bases. CDR3 size: 13 residues. V shed 5 bases and J shed 6 bases, with 11 bases lying between them. In germline, CDR1 is SGHTA, CDR2 FQGNSA. CDR3 region: CASSLGEGQPQHF. The CDR3 coding sequence is TGTGCCAGCAGCCTAGGGGAGGGTCAGCCCCAGCATTTT.

The chain carries TRBV10-3 and TRBJ1-1; TRBD1 agrees at 10 bases. Looked up from germline, CDR1 is ENHRY and CDR2 is SYGVKD. Losses at the gene ends were 5 bases for V and 3 bases for J; bases not matched to a gene: 3. The CDR3 is 14 residues long. The CDR3 spells CAISPGTGDTEAFF. The DNA for the CDR3 is TGTGCCATCAGTCCCGGGACAGGGGACACTGAAGCTTTCTTT.

The V gene is TRBV7-2, the J gene TRBJ2-1; 8 bases fit TRBD2. Trimming took 11 bases from V and 7 from J; bases not matched to a gene: 10. The CDR3 sequence is 13 residues long. Germline values: CDR1 SGHTA, CDR2 FQGNSA. CDR3 DNA sequence: TGTGCCGTCGGCGGGAGGATCGGGAATGAGCAGTTCTTC. It yields the protein CAVGGRIGNEQFF.

The V and J genes are TRBV28 and TRBJ1-1; TRBD1 matches 10 bases. Trimming removed 7 bases from V and 5 bases from J; junction bases left unmatched: 4. The CDR3 sequence is 13 residues long. Germline V gene data show CDR1 as MDHEN and CDR2 as SYDVKM. CDR3 DNA sequence: TGTGCCAGCATCCGGGACAGGGGAACTGAAGCTTTCTTT. As protein: CASIRDRGTEAFF. Combining the CDR3 with reference TRBV28 and TRBJ1-1 gives the whole variable domain DVKVTQSSRYLVKRTGEKVFLECVQDMDHENMFWYRQDPGLGLRLIYFSYDVKMKEKGDIPEGYSVSREKKERFSLILESASTNQTSMYLCASIRDRGTEAFFGQGTRLTVV.

J is TRBJ2-6 and V is TRBV5-1; no reliable D call. CDR3 length equals 14 residues. Germline assignment: CDR1 SGHRS and CDR2 YFSETQ. Trimming cost V 0 bases and J 4 bases, with 5 bases left between them. CDR3 in DNA: TGCGCCAGCAGCTTGGTGTCCGGGGCCAACGTCCTGACTTTC. The encoded protein is CASSLVSGANVLTF.

This clone was counted only a few times. The V call is TRBV29-1, the J call TRBJ2-5; TRBD2 matches 9 bases. With V trimmed by 5 bases and J by 5 bases, 9 bases remained unmatched. In germline, CDR1 is SQVTM, CDR2 ANQGSEA. The CDR3 is 14 residues long. The CDR3 DNA is TGCAGCGTTCTGGGACTAGCCTCAACGGAGACCCAGTACTTC. This codes for CSVLGLASTETQYF.

A few counts support this clone. The CDR3 is CSVERVRGTDTQYF. The CDR3 nucleotides are TGCAGCGTTGAAAGGGTCAGGGGAACAGATACGCAGTATTTT. The gene calls are TRBV29-1 and TRBJ2-3, with D possibly being TRBD1 (6 bases). The germline V gene encodes CDR1 SQVTM and CDR2 ANQGSEA. This CDR3 region has 14 residues. Trimming took off 2 bases at V and 3 bases at J, with 12 bases between the two ends.

Concerning this clone: Other DNA sequences in the sample encode the same CDR3. The chain links TRBV29-1 to TRBJ2-5; no firm D call. The CDR3 extends over 10 amino acids. Looked up from germline, CDR1 is SQVTM and CDR2 is ANQGSEA. V gave up 6 bases and J gave up 5 bases, with 7 bases separating them. The CDR3: CSVGRETQYF. The CDR3 DNA reads TGCAGCGTCGGACGGGAGACCCAGTACTTC.